Listed here are 22 T cell receptor beta chains from one sample, sequenced in a study of CD8+ T cells in alopecia areata. cDNA prepared by RNA extraction and subsequent reverse transcription served as the template for sequencing. The data were produced by immunoSEQ multiplex PCR, yet TCRdb's version contains in-frame clones alone and is incomplete. The sample holds 150,000 to 200,000 clones, 55% seen once. The sequenced material came from CD4+ T cells sorted from blood. The receptors stem from a human donor in good health.

The chain is built from TRBV14 and TRBJ1-1; D is uncertain. The V end was cut by 2 bases, the J end by 5 bases, with 9 bases between. The length of the CDR3 is 13 residues. Germline V CDR1 and CDR2: SGHDN, FVKESK. Written as DNA, the CDR3 is TGTGCCAGCAGCCAAAGCAAAGGGACTGAAGCTTTCTTT. It codes for CASSQSKGTEAFF.

The CDR3 is CSANRVHEQYF. CDR3 sequence (DNA): TGCAGTGCCAACAGGGTCCACGAGCAGTACTTC. J is TRBJ2-7 and V is TRBV20-1, with D maybe TRBD1 (6 bases). V lost 6 bases and J lost 5, with 11 bases in between. CDR1 DFQATT and CDR2 SNEGSKA come from the germline V gene (reference sequence). CDR3 length: 11 amino acids.

This chain links TRBV13 with TRBJ2-5; D is unclear. Trimming pared 5 bases from V and 1 base from J, leaving 8 bases between. The CDR3 is 13 residues long. Germline V CDR1 and CDR2: PRHDT, FYEKMQ (reference sequence). CDR3 coding DNA: TGTGCCAGCAGCCGACAACTCCAAGAGACCCAGTACTTC. Translated: CASSRQLQETQYF.

This clone has only a few counts. The chain carries TRBV29-1 and TRBJ2-7; 9 nucleotides align to TRBD2. The trim removed 0 bases at V and 6 bases at J, leaving 15 bases unmatched. The CDR3 runs 17 residues. Germline V CDR1 and CDR2: SQVTM, ANQGSEA. In DNA, the CDR3 is TGCAGCGTTGAAGATCTCCCAGGTCGTTCGCGGGGGGGCGAGCAGTACTTC. This codes for CSVEDLPGRSRGGEQYF.

About this clone: Within the sample, other DNA sequences also encode this same CDR3. The chain uses TRBV7-9 and TRBJ1-2, with 8 bases identical to TRBD1. The germline gives CDR1 SEHNR, CDR2 FQNEAQ (reference sequence). V was pared by 5 bases and J by 1 base, with 6 bases of the junction left unmatched. CDR3 length: 15 residues. The CDR3 loop is CASSPRTGINYGYTF. The CDR3 DNA reads TGTGCCAGCAGCCCGAGGACAGGGATTAACTATGGCTACACCTTC.

The rearrangement uses TRBV29-1 and TRBJ2-1, with a possible D match to TRBD1 (5 bases). Trimming stripped 4 bases from V and 14 bases from J, with 12 bases between. CDR1 and CDR2 from the germline V gene are SQVTM and ANQGSEA. The CDR3 is 10 residues long. CDR3: CSVVETVEFF. The CDR3 region has the DNA TGCAGCGTTGTAGAGACAGTTGAGTTCTTC.

This clone appeared once. V gene TRBV19 combines with J gene TRBJ1-2; D possibly corresponds to TRBD1 (5 bases). Germline V gene sequence: CDR1 LNHDA, CDR2 SQIVND (reference sequence). This CDR3 comprises 14 residues. Trimming took 4 bases from V and 8 from J, leaving 17 bases between them. CDR3 nucleotide sequence: TGTGCCAGTAGTAAAACCTTCGGGGCGAGCGGCTACACCTTC. Residues: CASSKTFGASGYTF.

The gene calls are TRBV10-3 and TRBJ2-4; D not resolved. Germline values: CDR1 ENHRY, CDR2 SYGVKD. The CDR3 has 16 amino acids. V lost 0 bases to trimming and J lost 0 bases, with 9 bases between them. CDR3 protein: CAISESTVGAKNIQYF. CDR3 nucleotides: TGTGCCATCAGTGAGTCGACCGTCGGAGCCAAAAACATTCAGTACTTC.

The V gene is TRBV6-5, the J gene TRBJ2-1; tentatively, D is TRBD2 (5 bases). Germline CDR1 MNHEY, CDR2 SVGAGI. The V end was cut by 6 bases, the J end by 10 bases, with 13 bases between. This CDR3 region has 12 residues. CDR3: CASSLRGVEQFF. For the CDR3, the DNA is TGTGCCAGCAGCCTCCGGGGTGTGGAGCAGTTCTTC.

The rearrangement uses TRBV4-1 and TRBJ1-2; perhaps TRBD1 as D (5 bases). Germline V lookup: CDR1 MGHRA, CDR2 YSYEKL. Trimming removed 3 bases from V and 1 base from J, with 15 bases in between. The CDR3 is 16 residues long. CDR3: CASSQGVPGGNYGYTF. In nucleotides, the CDR3 is TGCGCCAGCAGCCAGGGGGTACCCGGCGGTAACTATGGCTACACCTTC.

The chain employs TRBV13 and TRBJ1-2; no reliable D call. Deletions cut 4 bases from V and 1 base from J, with 16 bases between. CDR1 and CDR2 from the germline V gene are PRHDT and FYEKMQ (reference sequence). This CDR3 spans 16 amino acids. CDR3 region: CASSSVGGLYNYGYTF. The CDR3, as DNA: TGTGCCAGCAGCTCCGTTGGAGGCCTATATAACTATGGCTACACCTTC.

The V gene is TRBV30, the J gene TRBJ2-1; 14 bases agree with TRBD2. Trimming cost V 5 bases and J 8 bases; bases outside gene matches: 11. The CDR3 runs to 16 residues. CDR1 and CDR2 (germline): GTSNPN, SVGIG (reference sequence). As DNA, the CDR3 is TGTGCCTGGGGGAACAGGGGACTAGCGGGAGTGGATGAGCAGTTCTTC. This encodes CAWGNRGLAGVDEQFF.

Of note for this clone: The junction departs from the called germline gene at one end, perhaps through a read error. This chain joins TRBV27 and TRBJ2-7; D gene ambiguous. Germline loops: CDR1 MNHEY, CDR2 SMNVEV (reference sequence). The CDR3 covers 12 residues. CDR3 in DNA: TGTGCCAGCAGCCGACTGTCCTCCGAGCAGTACTTC. Its translation is CASSRLSSEQYF.

The rearrangement links TRBV29-1 to TRBJ2-2; 9 nucleotides line up with TRBD1. Germline-derived CDR1 and CDR2 are SQVTM and ANQGSEA. This CDR3 has 17 amino acids. The junction had 11 bases not matched to a gene; V was cut back by 0 bases and J by 6 bases. The CDR3 DNA sequence: TGCAGCGTTGAAGAAGTGGGAACAGGGGGCAAGTCCGGGGAGCTGTTTTTT. It is translated as CSVEEVGTGGKSGELFF.

V is TRBV10-2 and J is TRBJ1-2; TRBD1 matches 7 bases. The CDR3 length is 12 residues. Germline CDR1 reads WSHSY; CDR2 reads SAAADI. After removal of 10 bases from V and 2 bases from J, the junction contained 4 bases not matched to a gene. The CDR3 is CATKTGNYGYTF. CDR3 DNA sequence: TGCGCCACGAAGACAGGGAACTATGGCTACACCTTC.

This chain connects TRBV2 to TRBJ2-1, with D perhaps matching TRBD2 (6 bases). V was clipped by 5 bases and J by 8 bases, with 19 bases between them. Germline CDR1 is SNHLY and CDR2 is FYNNEI. The CDR3 sequence is 15 residues long. CDR3 amino acids: CASSSPSVWYDEQFF. CDR3 DNA: TGTGCCAGCAGTTCTCCTAGCGTATGGTACGATGAGCAGTTCTTC.

The rearrangement uses TRBV29-1 and TRBJ1-2, with TRBD1 matching 9 bases. V was clipped by 7 bases and J by 5 bases; unmatched bases: 11. Looked up from germline, CDR1 is SQVTM and CDR2 is ANQGSEA. There are 14 residues in the CDR3. This CDR3 reads CSAAGGTGLYGYTF. The DNA of the CDR3 is TGCAGCGCTGCCGGCGGGACAGGGCTGTATGGCTACACCTTC. Combining the CDR3 with reference TRBV29-1 and TRBJ1-2 gives the whole variable domain SAVISQKPSRDICQRGTSLTIQCQVDSQVTMMFWYRQQPGQSLTLIATANQGSEATYESGFVIDKFPISRPNLTFSTLTVSNMSPEDSSIYLCSAAGGTGLYGYTFGSGTRLTVV.

The chain joins TRBV27 to TRBJ2-5; 7 nucleotides match TRBD2. This CDR3 has 15 amino acids. V dropped 3 bases and J dropped 3; count of bases not matched to a gene: 7. Germline CDR1 and CDR2: MNHEY and SMNVEV (reference sequence). DNA for the CDR3: TGTGCCAGCAGTTTCCTTGGACTAGTTGAAGAGACCCAGTACTTC. It encodes CASSFLGLVEETQYF.

The chain couples TRBV4-2 to TRBJ2-3; 7 bases line up with TRBD2. J was trimmed by 0 bases and V by 1 base; bases with no gene match: 1. CDR3 length: 15 residues. Germline V gene lookup returns CDR1 LGHNA and CDR2 YNFKEQ. CDR3 in amino acids: CASSQVSGSTDTQYF. The CDR3 nucleotides read TGTGCCAGCAGCCAAGTTAGCGGGAGCACAGATACGCAGTATTTT.

This clone was detected only a few times. The chain employs TRBV4-1 and TRBJ1-5; D remains unclear. V was trimmed by 3 bases and J by 1 base, leaving 16 bases between them. The germline V gene encodes CDR1 MGHRA and CDR2 YSYEKL. This CDR3 is 17 amino acids long. The CDR3 DNA reads as TGCGCCAGCAGCCACCAATCAACCGGTAGCAGCAATCAGCCCCAGCATTTT. It encodes CASSHQSTGSSNQPQHF.

This clone appeared a few times. The rearrangement uses TRBV15 and TRBJ2-5, with TRBD1 matching 9 bases. The CDR3 is 16 residues long. Trimming cost V 3 bases and J 9 bases; bases outside gene matches: 14. Germline CDR1 reads LNHNV; CDR2 reads YYDKDF (reference sequence). In DNA, the CDR3 is TGTGCCACCAGCAGGACGACAGGGGGAAATGTTTGGGCCCAGTACTTC. The encoded protein is CATSRTTGGNVWAQYF.

The chain carries TRBV29-1 and TRBJ2-7, with D possibly matching TRBD1 (6 bases). Germline assignment: CDR1 SQVTM and CDR2 ANQGSEA. Deletions cut 3 bases from V and 2 bases from J, with 8 bases between. The CDR3 has 12 amino acids. The chain's CDR3 is CSVEGHTYEQYF. CDR3 coding DNA: TGCAGCGTTGAGGGACATACCTACGAGCAGTACTTC.